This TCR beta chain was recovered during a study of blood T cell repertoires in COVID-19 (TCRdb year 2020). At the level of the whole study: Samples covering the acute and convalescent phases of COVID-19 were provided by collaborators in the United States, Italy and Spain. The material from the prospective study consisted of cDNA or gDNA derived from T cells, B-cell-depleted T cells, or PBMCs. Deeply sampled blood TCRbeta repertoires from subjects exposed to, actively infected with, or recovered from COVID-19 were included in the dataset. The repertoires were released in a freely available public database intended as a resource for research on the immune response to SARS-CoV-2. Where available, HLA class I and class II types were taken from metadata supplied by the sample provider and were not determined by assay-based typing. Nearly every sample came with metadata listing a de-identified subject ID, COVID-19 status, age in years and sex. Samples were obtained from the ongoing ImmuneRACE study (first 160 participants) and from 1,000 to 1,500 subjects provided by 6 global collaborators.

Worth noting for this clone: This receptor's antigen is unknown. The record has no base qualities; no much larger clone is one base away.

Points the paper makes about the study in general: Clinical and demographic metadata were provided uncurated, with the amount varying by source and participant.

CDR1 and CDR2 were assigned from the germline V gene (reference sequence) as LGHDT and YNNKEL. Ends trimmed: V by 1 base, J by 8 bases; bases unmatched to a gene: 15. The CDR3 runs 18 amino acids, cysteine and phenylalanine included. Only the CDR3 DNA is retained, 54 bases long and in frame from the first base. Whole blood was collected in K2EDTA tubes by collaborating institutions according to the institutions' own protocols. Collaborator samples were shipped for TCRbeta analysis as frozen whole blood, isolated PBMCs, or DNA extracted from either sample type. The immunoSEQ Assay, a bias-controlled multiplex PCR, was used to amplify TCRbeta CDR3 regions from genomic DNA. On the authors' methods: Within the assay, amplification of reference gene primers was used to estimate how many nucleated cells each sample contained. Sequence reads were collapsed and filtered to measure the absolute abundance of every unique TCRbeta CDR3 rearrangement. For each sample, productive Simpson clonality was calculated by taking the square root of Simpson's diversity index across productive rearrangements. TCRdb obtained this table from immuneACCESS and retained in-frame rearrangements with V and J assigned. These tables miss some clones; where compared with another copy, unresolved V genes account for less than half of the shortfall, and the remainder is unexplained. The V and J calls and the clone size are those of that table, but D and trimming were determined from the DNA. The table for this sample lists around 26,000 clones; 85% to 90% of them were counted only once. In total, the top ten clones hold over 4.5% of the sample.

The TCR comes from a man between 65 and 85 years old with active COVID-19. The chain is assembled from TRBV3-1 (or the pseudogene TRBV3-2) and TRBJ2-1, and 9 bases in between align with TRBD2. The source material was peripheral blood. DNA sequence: TGTGCCAGCAGCCAAGTCTGGCGGGGGGGCCAGGGTCCCCATGAGCAGTTCTTC. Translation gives CASSQVWRGGQGPHEQFF.